The entry that follows covers one T cell receptor (beta chain) sequence. Antigen: not known. The data originate from a study of a mutant IDH1 vaccine in newly diagnosed glioma. Turning to the study itself: Before enrollment, the patients had been treated with radiotherapy alone, temozolomide alone, or both together. Most of them had received both. Study-wide points: Vaccination elicited immune responses in approximately 92% of patients.

The CDR3 has 14 amino acids. V gave up 0 bases and J gave up 2 bases, with 8 bases separating them. The V gene's germline CDR1 is MGHRA and CDR2 YSYEKL. Clones were sequenced by immunoSEQ multiplex PCR, and TCRdb holds only the in-frame ones, with some missing. The table records about 32,000 clones, 81% of them present only once. This sample's time point: week 35, safety follow-up. The study gave 300 ug of mutant IDH1 20-mer peptide per vaccine dose, with topical imiquimod. Patients underwent eight vaccinations, which took place in weeks 1, 3, 5, 7, 11, 15, 19 and 23. This clonotype originated in a man aged 25 to 40 with glioma. V usage is TRBV4-1 and J usage is TRBJ2-7, with D hard to call. This sample comprised PBMCs, obtained from a glioma patient whose treatment included an IDH1 peptide vaccine. The CDR3 sequence is CASSQESSAYEQYF. The CDR3 DNA sequence: TGCGCCAGCAGCCAAGAGTCTTCGGCCTACGAGCAGTACTTC.